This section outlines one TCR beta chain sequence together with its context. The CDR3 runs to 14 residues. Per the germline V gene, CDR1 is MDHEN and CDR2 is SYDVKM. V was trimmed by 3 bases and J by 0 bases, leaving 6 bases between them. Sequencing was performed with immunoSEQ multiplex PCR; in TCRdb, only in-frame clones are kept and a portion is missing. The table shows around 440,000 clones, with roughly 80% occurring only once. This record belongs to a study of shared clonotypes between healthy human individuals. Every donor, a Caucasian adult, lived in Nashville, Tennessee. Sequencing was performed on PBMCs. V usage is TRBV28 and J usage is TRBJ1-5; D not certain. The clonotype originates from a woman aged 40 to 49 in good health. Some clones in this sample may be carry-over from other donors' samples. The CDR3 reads CASSFRASNQPQHF. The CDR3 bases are TGTGCCAGCAGTTTTAGGGCTAGCAATCAGCCCCAGCATTTT. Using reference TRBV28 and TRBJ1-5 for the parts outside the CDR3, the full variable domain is DVKVTQSSRYLVKRTGEKVFLECVQDMDHENMFWYRQDPGLGLRLIYFSYDVKMKEKGDIPEGYSVSREKKERFSLILESASTNQTSMYLCASSFRASNQPQHFGDGTRLSIL.